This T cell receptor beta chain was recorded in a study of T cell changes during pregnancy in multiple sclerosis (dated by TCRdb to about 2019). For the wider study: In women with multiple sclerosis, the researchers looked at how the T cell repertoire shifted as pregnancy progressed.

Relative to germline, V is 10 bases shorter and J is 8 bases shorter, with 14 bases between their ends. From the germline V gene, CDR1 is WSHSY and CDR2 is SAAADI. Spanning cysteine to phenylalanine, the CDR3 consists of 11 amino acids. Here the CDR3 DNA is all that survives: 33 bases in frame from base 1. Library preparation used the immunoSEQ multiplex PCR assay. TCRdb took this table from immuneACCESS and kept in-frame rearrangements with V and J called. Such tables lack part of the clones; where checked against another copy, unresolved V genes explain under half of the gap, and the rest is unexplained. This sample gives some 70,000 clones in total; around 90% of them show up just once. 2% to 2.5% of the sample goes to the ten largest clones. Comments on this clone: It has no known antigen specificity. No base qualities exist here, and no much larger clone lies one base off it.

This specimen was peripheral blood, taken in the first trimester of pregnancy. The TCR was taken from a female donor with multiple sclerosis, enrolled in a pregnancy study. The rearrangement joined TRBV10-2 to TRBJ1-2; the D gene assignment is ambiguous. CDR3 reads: CATQEVDGYTF. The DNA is TGCGCCACCCAGGAGGTGGACGGCTACACCTTC.